One sample yielded the 30 T cell receptor beta chains listed below, sequenced in a study of T cells in Graves' hyperthyroidism and ophthalmopathy. Amplification of TCR beta CDR3 regions used RNA as the template. An initial round of RT-PCR targeting the TCR CDR3 relied on the HTBI primer set. Via MiXCR, TCRdb re-called the multiplex PCR reads, giving one row per CDR3 protein. Of 340,000 or so distinct CDR3 sequences in the sample, roughly 18% were seen once. The material sequenced was blood. These receptor sequences come from a woman in her 50s with Graves' hyperthyroidism.

This clonotype was found many times. The chain recombines TRBV6-5 with TRBJ2-5, with 7 bases aligning to TRBD1. J lost 5 bases, V lost 5 bases, and 8 bases had no gene match. CDR1 is MNHEY, CDR2 SVGAGI, per germline. This CDR3 is 14 amino acids long. CDR3 DNA sequence: TGTGCCAGCAGTACTCGACAGGGCTACGAGACCCAGTACTTC. It encodes CASSTRQGYETQYF.

This clonotype was counted ten times or more. The junction differs from germline at one of its ends, possibly a read error. V is TRBV7-2 and J is TRBJ2-5; perhaps TRBD1 as D (5 bases). CDR1 and CDR2 (germline): SGHTA, FQGNSA. CDR3 size: 15 residues. The CDR3 spells CASRLGVRGRETQYF. CDR3 DNA: TGTGCCAGCAGGTTAGGGGTGCGCGGACGAGAGACCCAGTACTTC.

This rearrangement joins TRBV30 to TRBJ1-2; 8 positions agree with TRBD1. CDR1 and CDR2 from the germline V gene are GTSNPN and SVGIG (reference sequence). The CDR3 is 16 amino acids. V lost 3 bases to trimming and J lost 3 bases; unmatched junction nucleotides: 12. The CDR3 DNA reads as TGTGCCTGGAGCCCCCTAGGGGACAGGCGACACTATGGCTACACCTTC. Protein: CAWSPLGDRRHYGYTF.

The table lists this clonotype with a few counts. The chain links TRBV20-1 to TRBJ2-1, with TRBD2 as a possible D gene (6 bases). Germline V lookup: CDR1 DFQATT, CDR2 SNEGSKA (reference sequence). V dropped 3 bases and J dropped 7 bases, with 16 bases sitting between them. The CDR3 is made up of 14 amino acids. DNA of the CDR3: TGCAGTGCTAGTAGGACGGGAGTAGGAAATGAGCAGTTCTTC. Encoded protein: CSASRTGVGNEQFF.

This clonotype has more than one count but fewer than ten. The gene calls are TRBV20-1 and TRBJ2-1; 11 bases map to TRBD2. The CDR3 consists of 15 residues. V lost 1 base, J lost 9 bases, and 8 bases stayed unmatched. In germline, CDR1 is DFQATT, CDR2 SNEGSKA (reference sequence). The CDR3 DNA reads TGCAGTGCTAGAGTACCTAGCGGGAGGCGGGGTGAGCAGTTCTTC. Residues: CSARVPSGRRGEQFF.

The rearrangement links TRBV25-1 to TRBJ2-1, with D perhaps assigned TRBD1 or TRBD2 (6 bases each). V was trimmed by 2 bases and J by 8 bases, leaving 13 bases between them. From germline, CDR1 is MGHDK and CDR2 SYGVNS. The length of the CDR3 is 14 residues. CDR3 region: CASSEIGGRDEQFF. The CDR3 DNA reads TGTGCCAGCAGTGAAATCGGGGGCCGGGATGAGCAGTTCTTC.

This clonotype was seen more than once but under ten times. The chain combines TRBV11-2 with TRBJ2-1; no reliable D call. Germline CDR1 reads SGHAT; CDR2 reads FQNNGV. Trimming removed 1 base from V and 3 bases from J, with 4 bases in between. The CDR3 covers 13 residues. CDR3 region: CASSLVHYNEQFF. The CDR3 region has the DNA TGTGCCAGCAGCTTAGTTCACTACAATGAGCAGTTCTTC.

The chain links TRBV19 to TRBJ1-5; D not resolved. The CDR3 extends over 13 amino acids. Looked up from germline, CDR1 is LNHDA and CDR2 is SQIVND (reference sequence). V gave up 4 bases and J gave up 5 bases, with 9 bases separating them. The CDR3 DNA sequence: TGTGCCAGTAGTAGCCGGGCGGATCAGCCCCAGCATTTT. The encoded protein is CASSSRADQPQHF.

This clonotype came up many times. The chain uses TRBV10-3 and TRBJ2-4; D remains unclear. This CDR3 is 15 amino acids long. In germline, CDR1 is ENHRY, CDR2 SYGVKD. V shed 5 bases and J shed 0 bases, with 11 bases lying between them. CDR3 residues: CAISKDGIAKNIQYF. Written as DNA, the CDR3 is TGTGCCATCAGTAAGGACGGAATAGCCAAAAACATTCAGTACTTC.

This sequence joins TRBV19 and TRBJ2-6, with 7 bases fitting TRBD1. Germline values: CDR1 LNHDA, CDR2 SQIVND (reference sequence). The CDR3 runs to 15 residues. V was pared by 4 bases and J by 2 bases, with 2 bases of the junction left unmatched. As DNA, the CDR3 is TGTGCCAGTAGTACAGACAGGGCTGGGGCCAACGTCCTGACTTTC. Its protein product is CASSTDRAGANVLTF.

The chain uses TRBV19 and TRBJ2-5; D possibly uses TRBD1 or TRBD2 (5 bases each). Trimming removed 1 base from V and 1 base from J, with 13 bases in between. CDR1 is LNHDA, CDR2 SQIVND, per germline (reference sequence). CDR3 length equals 16 residues. The CDR3 nucleotides read TGTGCCAGTAGTATAGCCCCCCCGGGGCGCCAAGAGACCCAGTACTTC. Amino acid sequence: CASSIAPPGRQETQYF.

The chain links TRBV30 to TRBJ2-1; TRBD2 agrees at 9 bases. Germline CDR1 is GTSNPN and CDR2 is SVGIG (reference sequence). The CDR3 is made up of 13 amino acids. The trim removed 0 bases at V and 6 bases at J, leaving 0 bases unmatched. The CDR3 loop reads CAWSVLAGNEQFF. CDR3 sequence (DNA): TGTGCCTGGAGTGTACTAGCGGGCAATGAGCAGTTCTTC.

This clonotype showed up many times. The chain links TRBV18 to TRBJ1-1; 11 positions match TRBD1. The CDR3 is made up of 14 amino acids. Unmatched junction bases numbered 3, after V lost 3 bases and J lost 6 bases. Looked up from germline, CDR1 is KGHSH and CDR2 is LQKENI. The CDR3 region has the DNA TGTGCCAGCTCACCCGGGACAGGGGGACCTGAAGCTTTCTTT. As protein: CASSPGTGGPEAFF.

This clonotype was seen more than once but under ten times. The chain joins TRBV30 to TRBJ2-3, with 8 bases fitting TRBD2. Germline V gene data show CDR1 as GTSNPN and CDR2 as SVGIG (reference sequence). CDR3 length equals 13 residues. Trimming at V came to 4 bases and at J to 6 bases, leaving 6 bases not matched to a gene. In DNA form, the CDR3 reads TGTGCCTGGACCCAGCGGGGGAAGGATACGCAGTATTTT. It encodes CAWTQRGKDTQYF.

This clonotype was recorded at least ten times. The chain couples TRBV18 to TRBJ1-2; D not resolved. The CDR3 loop spans 12 amino acids. The V gene's germline CDR1 is KGHSH and CDR2 LQKENI. V lost 2 bases to trimming and J lost 5 bases, with 6 bases between them. CDR3 DNA sequence: TGTGCCAGCTCACCAGAGGATTATGGCTACACCTTC. Its translation is CASSPEDYGYTF.

This clonotype appeared many times. V gene TRBV29-1 combines with J gene TRBJ2-1; the match to TRBD1 covers 9 bases. This CDR3 has 14 residues. V dropped 3 bases and J dropped 7; count of bases not matched to a gene: 7. The V gene's germline CDR1 is SQVTM and CDR2 ANQGSEA. CDR3 loop: CSVEGQGLGNEQFF. CDR3 sequence (DNA): TGCAGCGTTGAGGGACAGGGATTGGGAAATGAGCAGTTCTTC.

This clonotype was detected a few times. V gene TRBV4-1 combines with J gene TRBJ2-7; D is uncertain. Germline V gene lookup returns CDR1 MGHRA and CDR2 YSYEKL. This CDR3 comprises 13 residues. V was clipped by 2 bases and J by 5 bases, with 10 bases between them. CDR3 sequence: CASSQPSSNEQYF. The CDR3 DNA is TGCGCCAGCAGCCAACCATCTTCCAACGAGCAGTACTTC.

The sample holds many counts of this clonotype. The V call is TRBV10-3, the J call TRBJ2-1; TRBD2 matches at 11 bases. The length of the CDR3 is 15 residues. CDR1 ENHRY and CDR2 SYGVKD come from the germline V gene. With V trimmed by 5 bases and J by 8 bases, 8 bases remained unmatched. This chain's CDR3 is CAISPRLAGMDEQFF. The DNA of the CDR3 is TGTGCCATCAGTCCCCGACTAGCGGGGATGGATGAGCAGTTCTTC.

This clonotype was counted many times. The gene calls are TRBV7-3 and TRBJ2-1; TRBD2 aligns across 7 bases. The germline gives CDR1 SGHTA, CDR2 FQGTGA. CDR3 length: 16 residues. The ends lost 2 bases at V and 1 base at J; junction bases unmatched: 5. CDR3 bases: TGTGCCAGCAGCTTAGTCGGCGGGAGTTCCTACAATGAGCAGTTCTTC. It is translated as CASSLVGGSSYNEQFF. Complete variable domain (other parts from reference TRBV7-3 and TRBJ2-1): GAGVSQTPSNKVTEKGKYVELRCDPISGHTALYWYRQSLGQGPEFLIYFQGTGAADDSGLPNDRFFAVRPEGSVSTLKIQRTERGDSAVYLCASSLVGGSSYNEQFFGPGTRLTVL.

This clonotype occurred many times. This chain links TRBV11-1 with TRBJ2-1; 11 bases agree with TRBD2. V was clipped by 3 bases and J by 6 bases; unmatched bases: 10. This CDR3 is 17 amino acids long. Looked up from germline, CDR1 is SGHAT and CDR2 is FQDESV (reference sequence). For the CDR3, the DNA is TGTGCCAGCAGCTTCCCGACTAGCGGGGACGGAGGCAATGAGCAGTTCTTC. Translating it yields CASSFPTSGDGGNEQFF.

The chain links TRBV27 to TRBJ2-7, with D uncertain. Trimming cost V 11 bases and J 0 bases, with 8 bases left between them. The CDR3 contains 11 residues. Germline CDR1 MNHEY, CDR2 SMNVEV (reference sequence). Here the CDR3 DNA reads TGTGCCGTGGAGAGCTCCTACGAGCAGTACTTC. Protein sequence: CAVESSYEQYF.

This clonotype was detected ten times or more. In nucleotides, the CDR3 is TGTGCCAGCAGCCAAGGGGACGCCCCAGGCACAGATACGCAGTATTTT. This translates into CASSQGDAPGTDTQYF. The chain employs TRBV3-1 and TRBJ2-3; either TRBD1 or TRBD2 may fit D (5 bases each). CDR3 size: 16 residues. The V and J ends lost 1 base and 1 base respectively, with 12 bases between them. The germline gives CDR1 LGHDT, CDR2 YNNKEL (reference sequence).

This clonotype has a single count. A much larger clone sits a single nucleotide away, making a read error possible. The chain has TRBV18 and TRBJ1-2, with 8 bases matching TRBD1. The CDR3 covers 14 residues. Germline CDR1 and CDR2: KGHSH and LQKENI. The trim removed 5 bases at V and 3 bases at J, leaving 5 bases unmatched. The CDR3 is CASSEDRADYGYTF. The CDR3, as DNA: TGTGCCAGCTCAGAGGACAGGGCTGACTATGGCTACACCTTC.

The chain couples TRBV10-3 to TRBJ2-1; 10 nucleotides line up with TRBD2. With 0 bases clipped from V and 6 bases from J, the junction kept 2 bases outside the gene matches. Germline loops: CDR1 ENHRY, CDR2 SYGVKD. The CDR3 extends over 15 amino acids. For the CDR3, the DNA is TGTGCCATCAGTGAGTCGGGGACTAGCGCCAATGAGCAGTTCTTC. Its translation: CAISESGTSANEQFF.

This clonotype has at least ten counts. The CDR3 bases are TGTGCCAGCAGTTTCGGACAGGGGGCAGATGGCTACACCTTC. It yields the protein CASSFGQGADGYTF. The V and J genes are TRBV12-3 or TRBV12-4 and TRBJ1-2; 11 bases agree with TRBD1. The CDR3 runs to 14 residues. V lost 3 bases to trimming and J lost 6 bases; unmatched junction nucleotides: 3.

The gene calls are TRBV19 and TRBJ2-3; tentative D call: TRBD1 (6 bases). The CDR3 is 15 residues long. Germline CDR1 and CDR2: LNHDA and SQIVND (reference sequence). With 5 bases removed from V and 4 bases from J, the gap between germline ends came to 16 bases. The DNA of the CDR3 is TGTGCCAGTAGTCGGGCAGGGGCTGCCGCAGATACGCAGTATTTT. It encodes CASSRAGAAADTQYF.

Worth noting for this clonotype: A much bigger clone sits one base away, suggesting this may be a read error. In nucleotides, the CDR3 is TGTGCCAGCAGTGAATTTAGCGGGAGTTTTGACGAGCAGTACTTC. Translated, it gives CASSEFSGSFDEQYF. The rearrangement joins TRBV28 to TRBJ2-7, with TRBD2 matching over 9 bases. This CDR3 is built from 15 residues. CDR1 MDHEN and CDR2 SYDVKM come from the germline V gene. V gave up 5 bases and J gave up 5 bases; unmatched junction bases: 10. Full variable domain (missing parts from reference TRBV28 and TRBJ2-7): DVKVTQSSRYLVKRTGEKVFLECVQDMDHENMFWYRQDPGLGLRLIYFSYDVKMKEKGDIPEGYSVSREKKERFSLILESASTNQTSMYLCASSEFSGSFDEQYFGPGTRLTVT.

This clonotype has a handful of counts. The chain recombines TRBV30 with TRBJ2-5; the match to TRBD2 covers 9 bases. The CDR3 extends over 13 amino acids. Germline CDR1 GTSNPN, CDR2 SVGIG (reference sequence). V lost 7 bases, J lost 5 bases, and 8 bases stayed unmatched. CDR3 in amino acids: CALLAGEEETQYF. The CDR3, as DNA: TGTGCCTTGTTAGCGGGGGAGGAGGAGACCCAGTACTTC.

This clonotype was found once. V and J are TRBV2 and TRBJ2-1; no firm D call. This CDR3 is 14 amino acids long. V lost 8 bases and J lost 0, with 11 bases in between. The germline V gene encodes CDR1 SNHLY and CDR2 FYNNEI. CDR3 loop: CASQRQSSYNEQFF. The CDR3 DNA reads TGTGCCAGCCAAAGGCAGAGCTCCTACAATGAGCAGTTCTTC.

This clonotype was seen just once. The rearrangement joins TRBV4-2 to TRBJ2-3, with D perhaps matching TRBD1 or TRBD2 (5 bases each). V was trimmed by 1 base and J by 6 bases, leaving 20 bases between them. CDR3 size: 17 residues. CDR1 is LGHNA and CDR2 is YNFKEQ in the germline V gene. The DNA of the CDR3 is TGTGCCAGCAGCCAAGCTAAGGGGACGGGGACCTCGGATACGCAGTATTTT. Translation gives CASSQAKGTGTSDTQYF.